This T cell receptor beta chain was profiled in a study of a mutant IDH1 vaccine in newly diagnosed glioma. Background on the study: Those enrolled had earlier been treated with radiotherapy, temozolomide, or both, mostly both. General study findings and limits: Researchers report vaccine-induced immune responses in roughly 93% of patients.

The CDR3 runs to 14 residues. Trimming pared 7 bases from V and 6 bases from J, leaving 18 bases between. Germline lookup yields CDR1 MNHEY and CDR2 SVGAGI. Sequenced by immunoSEQ multiplex PCR; TCRdb stores in-frame clones only, minus some. The sample has approximately 44,000 clones, about three quarters seen once. With regard to this clone: Its antigen remains unknown. This sample also contains other DNA sequences that code for the same CDR3.

The time point is: week 35, safety follow-up. Vaccinated patients received 300 ug of mutant IDH1 20-mer peptide per dose, with topical imiquimod. New WHO grade 3 or 4 astrocytomas that were IDH1-mutant and ATRX-lost had been found in donors. This receptor was identified in a man aged 40-50 years with glioma. The sample was PBMCs, taken from a glioma patient whose treatment included an IDH1 peptide vaccine. The V call is TRBV6-5, the J call TRBJ1-2, with D perhaps matching TRBD1 (6 bases). CDR3 loop: CASIRGRGSHGYTF. The CDR3 DNA reads as TGTGCCAGCATCAGGGGCAGGGGTTCTCATGGCTACACCTTC.